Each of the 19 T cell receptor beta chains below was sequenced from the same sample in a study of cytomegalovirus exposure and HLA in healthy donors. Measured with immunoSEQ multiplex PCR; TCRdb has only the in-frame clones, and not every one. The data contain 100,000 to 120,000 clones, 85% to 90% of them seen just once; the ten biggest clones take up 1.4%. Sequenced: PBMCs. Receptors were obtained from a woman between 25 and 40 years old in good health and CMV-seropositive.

CDR3: CASSPGLAPSTDTQYF. CDR3 in DNA: TGCGCCAGCAGCCCGGGACTAGCACCGAGCACAGATACGCAGTATTTT. The chain couples TRBV5-1 to TRBJ2-3, with 9 bases lining up with TRBD2. The CDR3 consists of 16 residues. Germline assignment: CDR1 SGHRS and CDR2 YFSETQ. V lost 4 bases and J lost 0; bases outside the gene matches: 6.

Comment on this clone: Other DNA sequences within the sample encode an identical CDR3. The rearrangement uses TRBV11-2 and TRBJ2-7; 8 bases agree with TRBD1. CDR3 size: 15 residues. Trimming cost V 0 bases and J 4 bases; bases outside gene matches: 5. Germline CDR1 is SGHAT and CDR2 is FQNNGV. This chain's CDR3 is CASSLEGTGFYEQYF. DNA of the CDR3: TGTGCCAGCAGCTTAGAAGGGACAGGCTTTTACGAGCAGTACTTC.

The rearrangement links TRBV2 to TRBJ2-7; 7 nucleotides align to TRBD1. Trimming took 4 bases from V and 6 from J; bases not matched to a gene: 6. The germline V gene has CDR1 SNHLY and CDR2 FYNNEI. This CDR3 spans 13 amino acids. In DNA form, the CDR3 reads TGTGCCAGCAGTGTAAGACAGGGCGGCGAGCAGTACTTC. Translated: CASSVRQGGEQYF.

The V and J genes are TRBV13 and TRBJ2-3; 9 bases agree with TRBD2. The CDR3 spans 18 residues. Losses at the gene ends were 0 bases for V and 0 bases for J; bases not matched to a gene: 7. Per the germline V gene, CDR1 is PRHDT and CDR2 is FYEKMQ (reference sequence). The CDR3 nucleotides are TGTGCCAGCAGCTTAGGCCGGACTAGCGCTTCTAGCACAGATACGCAGTATTTT. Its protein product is CASSLGRTSASSTDTQYF.

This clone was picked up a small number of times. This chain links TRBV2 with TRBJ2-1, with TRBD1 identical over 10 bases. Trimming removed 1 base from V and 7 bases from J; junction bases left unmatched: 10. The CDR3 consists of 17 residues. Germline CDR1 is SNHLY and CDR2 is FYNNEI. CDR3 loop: CASSEGTGTGAENEQFF. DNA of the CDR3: TGTGCCAGCAGTGAAGGCACCGGGACAGGGGCGGAAAATGAGCAGTTCTTC.

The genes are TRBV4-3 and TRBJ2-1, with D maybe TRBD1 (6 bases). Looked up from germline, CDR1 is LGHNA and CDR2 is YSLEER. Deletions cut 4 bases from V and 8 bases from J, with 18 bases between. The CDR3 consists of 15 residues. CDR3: CASSPCQGCVDEQFF. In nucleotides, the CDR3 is TGCGCCAGCAGCCCTTGTCAGGGGTGCGTGGATGAGCAGTTCTTC.

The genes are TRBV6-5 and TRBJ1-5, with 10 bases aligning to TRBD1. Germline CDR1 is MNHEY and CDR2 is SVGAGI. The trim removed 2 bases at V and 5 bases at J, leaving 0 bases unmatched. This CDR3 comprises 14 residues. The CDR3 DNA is TGTGCCAGCAGTTACGGGACAGGGGATCAGCCCCAGCATTTT. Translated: CASSYGTGDQPQHF.

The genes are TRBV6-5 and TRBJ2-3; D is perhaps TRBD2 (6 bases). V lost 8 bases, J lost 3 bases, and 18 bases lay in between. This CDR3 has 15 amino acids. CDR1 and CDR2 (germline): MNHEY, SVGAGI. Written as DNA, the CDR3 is TGTGCCAGCCGTCCCGGGGGAGTGAGGACAGATACGCAGTATTTT. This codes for CASRPGGVRTDTQYF.

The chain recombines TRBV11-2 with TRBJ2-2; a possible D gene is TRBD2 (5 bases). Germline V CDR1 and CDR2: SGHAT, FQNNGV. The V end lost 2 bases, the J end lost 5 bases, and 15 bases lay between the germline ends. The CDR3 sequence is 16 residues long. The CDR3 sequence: CASSLRGSAFTGELFF. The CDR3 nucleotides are TGTGCCAGCAGCTTAAGAGGGTCCGCCTTTACCGGGGAGCTGTTTTTT.

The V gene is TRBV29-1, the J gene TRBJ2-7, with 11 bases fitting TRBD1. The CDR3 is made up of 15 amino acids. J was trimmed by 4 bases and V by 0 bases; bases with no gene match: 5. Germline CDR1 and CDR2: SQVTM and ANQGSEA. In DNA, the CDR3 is TGCAGCGTTGAAGATGTAGGACAGGGGGCTTACGAGCAGTACTTC. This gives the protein CSVEDVGQGAYEQYF.

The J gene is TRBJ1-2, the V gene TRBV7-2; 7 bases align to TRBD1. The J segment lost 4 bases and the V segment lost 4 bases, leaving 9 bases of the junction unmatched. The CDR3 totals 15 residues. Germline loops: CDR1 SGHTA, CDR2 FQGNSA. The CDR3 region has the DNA TGTGCCAGCAGCTACGCGACAGGGTCCGGCTATGGCTACACCTTC. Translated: CASSYATGSGYGYTF.

The CDR3 coding sequence is TGTGCCAGCAGTGAACGCGACAGAGGAACTGAAGCTTTCTTT. Its translation is CASSERDRGTEAFF. V is TRBV2 and J is TRBJ1-1, with a possible D match to TRBD1 (5 bases). Germline lookup yields CDR1 SNHLY and CDR2 FYNNEI. V was cut by 2 bases and J by 5 bases, with 12 bases left in between. The CDR3 length is 14 residues.

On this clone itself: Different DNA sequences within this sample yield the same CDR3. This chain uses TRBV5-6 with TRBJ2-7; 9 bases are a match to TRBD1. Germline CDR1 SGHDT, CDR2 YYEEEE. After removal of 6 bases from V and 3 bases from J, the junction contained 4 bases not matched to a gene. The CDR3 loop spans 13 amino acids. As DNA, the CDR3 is TGTGCCAGCAACCCGGGACAGGGCTACGAGCAGTACTTC. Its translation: CASNPGQGYEQYF.

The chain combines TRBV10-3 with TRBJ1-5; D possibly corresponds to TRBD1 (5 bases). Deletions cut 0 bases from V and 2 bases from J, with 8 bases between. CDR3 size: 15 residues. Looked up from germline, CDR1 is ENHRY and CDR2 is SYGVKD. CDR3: CAISESGQGNQPQHF. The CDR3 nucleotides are TGTGCCATCAGTGAGTCGGGGCAGGGCAATCAGCCCCAGCATTTT.

This CDR3 is CASSQSETGAGYTF. The CDR3 nucleotides are TGCGCCAGCAGCCAATCCGAGACAGGGGCTGGCTACACCTTC. V and J are TRBV4-3 and TRBJ1-2; 8 bases map to TRBD1. The CDR3 loop spans 14 amino acids. Trimming took 2 bases from V and 7 from J; bases not matched to a gene: 6. Germline loops: CDR1 LGHNA, CDR2 YSLEER.

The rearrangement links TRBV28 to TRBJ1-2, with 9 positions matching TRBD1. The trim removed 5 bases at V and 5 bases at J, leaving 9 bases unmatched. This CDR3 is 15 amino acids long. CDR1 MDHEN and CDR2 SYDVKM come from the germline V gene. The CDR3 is CASSVPGQGLYGYTF. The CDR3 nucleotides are TGTGCCAGCAGTGTGCCGGGACAGGGACTTTATGGCTACACCTTC.

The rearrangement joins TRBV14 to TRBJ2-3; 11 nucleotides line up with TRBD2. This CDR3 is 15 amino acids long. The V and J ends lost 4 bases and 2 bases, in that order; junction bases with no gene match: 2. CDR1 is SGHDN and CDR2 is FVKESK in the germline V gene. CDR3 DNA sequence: TGTGCCAGCAGCCTTAGCGGGGGGGCCACAGATACGCAGTATTTT. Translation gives CASSLSGGATDTQYF.

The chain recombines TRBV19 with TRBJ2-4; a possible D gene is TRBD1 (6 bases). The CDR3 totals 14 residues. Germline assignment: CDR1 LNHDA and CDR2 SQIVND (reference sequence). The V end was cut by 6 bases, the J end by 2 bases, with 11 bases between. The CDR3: CASRFQGTKNIQYF. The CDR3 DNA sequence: TGTGCCAGTAGATTTCAGGGGACCAAAAACATTCAGTACTTC.

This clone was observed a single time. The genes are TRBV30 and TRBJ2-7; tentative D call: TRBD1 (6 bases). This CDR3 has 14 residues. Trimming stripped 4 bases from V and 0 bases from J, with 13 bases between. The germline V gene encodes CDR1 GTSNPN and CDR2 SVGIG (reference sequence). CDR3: CAWNRDYSSYEQYF. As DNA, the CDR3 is TGTGCCTGGAACAGGGATTATAGCTCCTACGAGCAGTACTTC.